Here is one T cell receptor (beta chain) with its context. Clones were sequenced by immunoSEQ multiplex PCR, and TCRdb holds only the in-frame ones, with some missing. The sample records almost 30,000 clones, roughly nine tenths being singletons. This specimen belongs to a study of PD-1 and CTLA-4 blockade in melanoma. The origin of this receptor is a human donor with melanoma. Here the sequenced sample was CD8+ T cells from peripheral blood, taken before anti-PD-1 treatment.

The CDR3: CAWSGGLIGDQPQHF. CDR3 DNA sequence: TGTGCCTGGAGTGGAGGCCTTATAGGCGATCAGCCCCAGCATTTT. V usage is TRBV30 and J usage is TRBJ1-5; D is ambiguous. Trimming left V 1 base short and J 5 bases short, with 15 bases between. CDR1 is GTSNPN, CDR2 SVGIG, per germline (reference sequence). The CDR3 sequence is 15 residues long.